The 23 T cell receptor beta chains below were found in one sample sequenced in a study of T cells in Graves' hyperthyroidism and ophthalmopathy. The source material, RNA transcripts, was used to amplify TCR beta CDR3 regions. Carried out on the TCR CDR3, a first-round RT-PCR used the HTBI primer set. TCRdb processed the multiplex PCR reads anew with MiXCR; each CDR3 protein has one entry. The table has roughly 350,000 distinct CDR3 sequences, approximately 15% seen once; the top ten hold around 23%. Source material: blood. These receptors originate from a young woman with Graves' hyperthyroidism.

This clonotype was counted a few times. CDR3 loop: CATRLQPGDYTF. In DNA form, the CDR3 reads TGTGCCACCAGACTCCAGCCGGGGGACTACACCTTC. This chain links TRBV15 with TRBJ1-2; D may be TRBD1 (5 bases). Trimming left V 6 bases short and J 10 bases short, with 15 bases between. The CDR3 length is 12 residues. Germline lookup yields CDR1 LNHNV and CDR2 YYDKDF (reference sequence).

This clonotype has only a few counts. The chain combines TRBV28 with TRBJ1-5; no clear D. The CDR3 contains 13 residues. Trimming shortened V by 2 bases and J by 7 bases, and 9 bases separated the two germline ends. Germline assignment: CDR1 MDHEN and CDR2 SYDVKM. DNA for the CDR3: TGTGCCAGCAGTTTAACAAGGAGCCAGCCCCAGCATTTT. It yields the protein CASSLTRSQPQHF. Based on the CDR3 plus reference TRBV28 and TRBJ1-5, the full variable domain is DVKVTQSSRYLVKRTGEKVFLECVQDMDHENMFWYRQDPGLGLRLIYFSYDVKMKEKGDIPEGYSVSREKKERFSLILESASTNQTSMYLCASSLTRSQPQHFGDGTRLSIL.

This clonotype was seen many times. This chain uses TRBV11-2 with TRBJ2-1, with TRBD1 matching 9 bases. Germline loops: CDR1 SGHAT, CDR2 FQNNGV. Trimming took 3 bases from V and 8 from J; bases not matched to a gene: 8. The CDR3 has 15 residues. As DNA, the CDR3 is TGTGCCAGCAGCTTCCGGGACAGGGCGGTCGATGAGCAGTTCTTC. Protein: CASSFRDRAVDEQFF.

This clonotype was detected ten times or more. The rearrangement uses TRBV7-2 and TRBJ2-3; D gene ambiguous. The length of the CDR3 is 15 residues. Looked up from germline, CDR1 is SGHTA and CDR2 is FQGNSA. The ends were cut back, 1 base at V and 1 base at J, with 9 bases in the middle. This CDR3 is CASSLVDTRTDTQYF. In DNA, the CDR3 is TGTGCCAGCAGCTTAGTAGACACCCGCACAGATACGCAGTATTTT.

This clonotype was observed a few times. This CDR3 reads CASSPGLMETQYF. Written as DNA, the CDR3 is TGTGCCAGCAGCCCCGGTTTAATGGAGACCCAGTACTTC. The chain carries TRBV3-1 and TRBJ2-5, with D hard to call. This CDR3 is 13 amino acids long. Germline CDR1 is LGHDT and CDR2 is YNNKEL (reference sequence). V lost 4 bases, J lost 5 bases, and 11 bases lay in between.

In regard to this clonotype: The conserved phenylalanine or tryptophan normally closing the CDR3 is absent here, so this likely arose from a read error. The chain has TRBV2 and TRBJ2-7, with 9 positions matching TRBD2. The V and J ends lost 7 bases and 2 bases, in that order; junction bases with no gene match: 6. Germline assignment: CDR1 SNHLY and CDR2 FYNNEI. This CDR3 region has 14 residues. In nucleotides, the CDR3 is TGTGCCAGCAATAGCGGGAGCGCCGCCTACGAGCAGTACCTC. Its translation: CASNSGSAAYEQYL.

This rearrangement joins TRBV9 to TRBJ2-7; perhaps D is TRBD1 or TRBD2 (5 bases each). CDR3 length: 14 residues. Looked up from germline, CDR1 is SGDLS and CDR2 is YYNGEE. Trimming stripped 0 bases from V and 5 bases from J, with 12 bases between. The CDR3 here is CASSVEEGDHEQYF. CDR3 sequence (DNA): TGTGCCAGCAGCGTAGAAGAAGGGGACCACGAGCAGTACTTC.

There are a few counts of this clonotype. The V gene is TRBV3-1, the J gene TRBJ2-2; 9 bases align to TRBD1. This CDR3 has 16 amino acids. Germline V gene lookup returns CDR1 LGHDT and CDR2 YNNKEL (reference sequence). J was trimmed by 7 bases and V by 5 bases; bases with no gene match: 11. The CDR3 DNA sequence: TGTGCCAGCAGCAGACAACAGGGGGCGCCGAACGGGGAGCTGTTTTTT. Amino acid sequence: CASSRQQGAPNGELFF.

A remark on this clonotype: Given a much more abundant clone one base away, this may be a read error. This chain connects TRBV13 to TRBJ2-3; TRBD2 might be the D (5 bases). V shed 5 bases and J shed 6 bases, with 21 bases lying between them. The CDR3 length is 16 residues. Germline lookup yields CDR1 PRHDT and CDR2 FYEKMQ (reference sequence). The CDR3 DNA reads as TGTGCCAGCAGCATACGGACTCGCGTAGACTGGGATACGCAGTATTTT. Amino acids: CASSIRTRVDWDTQYF. Looking up the rest from reference TRBV13 and TRBJ2-3 gives the full variable domain: AAGVIQSPRHLIKEKRETATLKCYPIPRHDTVYWYQQGPGQDPQFLISFYEKMQSDKGSIPDRFSAQQFSDYHSELNMSSLELGDSALYFCASSIRTRVDWDTQYFGPGTRLTVL.

The gene calls are TRBV20-1 and TRBJ2-3, with no clear D. Germline assignment: CDR1 DFQATT and CDR2 SNEGSKA (reference sequence). This CDR3 has 13 amino acids. Deletions cut 3 bases from V and 1 base from J, with 8 bases between. Here the CDR3 DNA reads TGCAGTGCTAGCAATCCTCGCACAGATACGCAGTATTTT. Its translation is CSASNPRTDTQYF.

This clonotype was found a few times. The rearrangement joins TRBV19 to TRBJ2-5, with unresolved D. The V gene's germline CDR1 is LNHDA and CDR2 SQIVND (reference sequence). The V end was cut by 1 base, the J end by 2 bases, with 8 bases between. The CDR3 is made up of 14 amino acids. The CDR3 protein is CASSIGGGQETQYF. The CDR3 nucleotides read TGTGCCAGTAGTATAGGAGGTGGGCAAGAGACCCAGTACTTC.

This chain connects TRBV5-5 to TRBJ1-1; D not resolved. V was shortened by 3 bases and J by 3 bases, with 9 bases between the two germline ends. This CDR3 is 13 amino acids long. Germline V gene sequence: CDR1 SGHKS, CDR2 YYEKEE (reference sequence). The CDR3: CASSSTTDTEAFF. In DNA form, the CDR3 reads TGTGCCAGCAGCTCCACTACTGACACTGAAGCTTTCTTT.

In its sample, this clonotype was seen many times. V and J are TRBV6-1 and TRBJ2-7, with a possible D match to TRBD2 (5 bases). Trimming took off 4 bases at V and 5 bases at J, with 12 bases between the two ends. CDR1 is MNHNS and CDR2 is SASEGT in the germline V gene. The CDR3 consists of 13 residues. CDR3: CASSADWRDEQYF. As DNA, the CDR3 is TGTGCCAGCAGTGCGGACTGGCGTGACGAGCAGTACTTC.

This clonotype was counted at least ten times. V and J are TRBV6-5 and TRBJ2-1; D unclear. The V end lost 0 bases, the J end lost 10 bases, and 13 bases lay between the germline ends. Germline values: CDR1 MNHEY, CDR2 SVGAGI. The CDR3 sequence is 14 residues long. The CDR3 loop reads CASSYSKYYREQFF. The CDR3 DNA reads TGTGCCAGCAGTTACTCGAAGTATTATCGGGAGCAGTTCTTC.

In this sample, this clonotype turned up many times. The chain joins TRBV28 to TRBJ2-1; D gene uncertain. Germline V gene sequence: CDR1 MDHEN, CDR2 SYDVKM. The CDR3 totals 12 residues. Trimming took off 3 bases at V and 10 bases at J, with 10 bases between the two ends. In DNA form, the CDR3 reads TGTGCCAGCAGTTTGAATGGCCGAGAGCAGTTCTTC. Protein: CASSLNGREQFF. Full variable domain (missing parts from reference TRBV28 and TRBJ2-1): DVKVTQSSRYLVKRTGEKVFLECVQDMDHENMFWYRQDPGLGLRLIYFSYDVKMKEKGDIPEGYSVSREKKERFSLILESASTNQTSMYLCASSLNGREQFFGPGTRLTVL.

This chain connects TRBV5-1 to TRBJ2-5; D is possibly TRBD2 (6 bases). This CDR3 region has 14 residues. Germline V gene sequence: CDR1 SGHRS, CDR2 YFSETQ. Trimming cost V 4 bases and J 1 base, with 11 bases left between them. CDR3 sequence: CASSPGTAQETQYF. The DNA of the CDR3 is TGCGCCAGCAGCCCGGGGACTGCCCAAGAGACCCAGTACTTC.

This clonotype occurred many times. Here the CDR3 DNA reads TGCAGTGCTAGGGGTAGCGTCCCAGATACGCAGTATTTT. Encoded protein: CSARGSVPDTQYF. The chain recombines TRBV20-1 with TRBJ2-3; TRBD2 might be the D (5 bases). CDR1 DFQATT and CDR2 SNEGSKA come from the germline V gene (reference sequence). The V end lost 3 bases, the J end lost 4 bases, and 11 bases lay between the germline ends. The CDR3 spans 13 residues.

This clonotype has at least ten counts. The chain links TRBV2 to TRBJ1-5; D is unresolved. Germline CDR1 SNHLY, CDR2 FYNNEI. Trimming pared 0 bases from V and 11 bases from J, leaving 11 bases between. The CDR3 totals 13 residues. CDR3: CASSEAGIWAQHF. The CDR3 DNA sequence: TGTGCCAGCAGTGAAGCGGGTATTTGGGCCCAGCATTTT.

At least ten counts were recorded for this clonotype. The V and J genes are TRBV12-3 or TRBV12-4 and TRBJ1-5; TRBD1 is a possible D gene (6 bases). V was cut by 2 bases and J by 7 bases, with 18 bases left in between. The CDR3 has 16 amino acids. CDR3 DNA sequence: TGTGCCAGCAGTTTATTGCAGGGGAGGAGGGGACAGCCCCAGCATTTT. Its protein is CASSLLQGRRGQPQHF.

This clonotype was detected many times. The rearrangement uses TRBV11-2 and TRBJ2-1; the D is unclear. CDR3 length: 15 residues. CDR1 and CDR2 (germline): SGHAT, FQNNGV. Trimming cost V 0 bases and J 0 bases, with 6 bases left between them. CDR3 DNA sequence: TGTGCCAGCAGCTTAGACCATGACTCCTACAATGAGCAGTTCTTC. It encodes CASSLDHDSYNEQFF. Complete variable domain (other parts from reference TRBV11-2 and TRBJ2-1): EAGVAQSPRYKIIEKRQSVAFWCNPISGHATLYWYQQILGQGPKLLIQFQNNGVVDDSQLPKDRFSAERLKGVDSTLKIQPAKLEDSAVYLCASSLDHDSYNEQFFGPGTRLTVL.

This clonotype was detected many times. The chain is built from TRBV27 and TRBJ2-7, with D uncertain. The V end lost 3 bases, the J end lost 1 base, and 7 bases lay between the germline ends. Germline values: CDR1 MNHEY, CDR2 SMNVEV (reference sequence). This CDR3 is built from 13 residues. The CDR3 nucleotides read TGTGCCAGCAGTTTTCGGCTATCCTACGAGCAGTACTTC. Translating it yields CASSFRLSYEQYF.

This clonotype was recorded at least ten times. V is TRBV12-3 or TRBV12-4 and J is TRBJ1-5; D remains ambiguous. CDR3 length: 14 amino acids. Trimming stripped 2 bases from V and 1 base from J, with 6 bases between. The CDR3: CASSLRASNQPQHF. DNA for the CDR3: TGTGCCAGCAGTTTACGGGCGAGCAATCAGCCCCAGCATTTT.

V and J are TRBV15 and TRBJ1-5, with 8 nucleotides matching TRBD1. J was trimmed by 3 bases and V by 2 bases; bases with no gene match: 3. The CDR3 covers 15 residues. Germline V CDR1 and CDR2: LNHNV, YYDKDF (reference sequence). The CDR3 DNA reads as TGTGCCACCAGCAGAACGGACAGGGACAATCAGCCCCAGCATTTT. Its translation is CATSRTDRDNQPQHF.